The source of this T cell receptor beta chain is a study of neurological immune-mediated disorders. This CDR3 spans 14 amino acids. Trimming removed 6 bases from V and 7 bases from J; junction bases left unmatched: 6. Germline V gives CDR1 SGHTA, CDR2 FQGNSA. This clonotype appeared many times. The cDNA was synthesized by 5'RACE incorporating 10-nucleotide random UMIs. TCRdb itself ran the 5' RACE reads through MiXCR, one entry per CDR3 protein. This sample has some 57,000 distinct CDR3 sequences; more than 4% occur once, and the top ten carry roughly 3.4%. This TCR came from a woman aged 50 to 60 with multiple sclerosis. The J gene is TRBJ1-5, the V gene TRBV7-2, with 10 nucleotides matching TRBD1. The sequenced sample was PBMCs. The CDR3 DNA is TGTGCCAGCAGTCCGGGACAGGGGTCGCAGCCCCAGCATTTT. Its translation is CASSPGQGSQPQHF.